Following are 32 T cell receptor beta chains from one sample sequenced in a study of spatial heterogeneity in lung cancer. Time point indicated: sample taken at primary tumor resection. From tumor, nontumor lung or frozen PBMC, whole RNA was taken unsorted for sequencing. Using its own MiXCR run on the 5' RACE reads, TCRdb lists one record per CDR3 protein. The table records more than 15,000 distinct CDR3 sequences, 20% to 25% of them present only once. This specimen consisted of PBMCs, obtained at surgery. These receptors were obtained from a female donor with early-stage non-small cell lung cancer.

This clonotype is medium-sized by share. This chain connects TRBV29-1 to TRBJ2-3; TRBD1 matches 8 bases. Germline loops: CDR1 SQVTM, CDR2 ANQGSEA. Trimming took 3 bases from V and 1 from J; bases not matched to a gene: 0. This CDR3 is 13 amino acids long. For the CDR3, the DNA is TGCAGCGTTGAGACAGGGGGCACAGATACGCAGTATTTT. It encodes CSVETGGTDTQYF.

This clonotype was detected once. The J gene is TRBJ2-1, the V gene TRBV11-2; unclear D gene. The CDR3 is made up of 13 amino acids. Germline V CDR1 and CDR2: SGHAT, FQNNGV. Trimming removed 0 bases from V and 6 bases from J, with 6 bases in between. The CDR3 nucleotides read TGTGCCAGCAGCTTAGATCGAACCAATGAGCAGTTCTTC. Protein sequence: CASSLDRTNEQFF.

This chain connects TRBV27 to TRBJ1-6, with D maybe TRBD1 (6 bases). Germline values: CDR1 MNHEY, CDR2 SMNVEV (reference sequence). The V end was cut by 1 base, the J end by 0 bases, with 7 bases between. The CDR3 length is 16 residues. The CDR3 reads CASSLLGGSYNSPLHF. Written as DNA, the CDR3 is TGTGCCAGCAGTTTATTAGGGGGCTCCTATAATTCACCCCTCCACTTT.

This clonotype is labeled medium-sized (0.01 to 0.1%). CDR3 bases: TGTGCCAGCAGTTTAGTGGGGTTGGACACTGAAGCTTTCTTT. Its protein is CASSLVGLDTEAFF. The J gene is TRBJ1-1, the V gene TRBV28, with D unresolved. V lost 2 bases to trimming and J lost 3 bases, with 10 bases between them. CDR1 and CDR2 from the germline V gene are MDHEN and SYDVKM. The CDR3 length is 14 residues.

This clonotype was seen repeatedly, ten times or more. V and J are TRBV19 and TRBJ2-7; 8 positions agree with TRBD1. With 3 bases clipped from V and 0 bases from J, the junction kept 10 bases outside the gene matches. The CDR3 covers 17 residues. The germline CDR1 and CDR2 sequences are LNHDA and SQIVND (reference sequence). The CDR3 DNA follows: TGTGCCAGTAGTATCTCAACGGGACAGGCGAGCTCCTACGAGCAGTACTTC. Protein: CASSISTGQASSYEQYF.

This chain links TRBV7-2 with TRBJ2-1; 9 bases line up with TRBD2. J lost 6 bases, V lost 4 bases, and 10 bases had no gene match. CDR1 SGHTA and CDR2 FQGNSA come from the germline V gene. The CDR3 covers 16 residues. The CDR3 reads CASSWTSVSRGNEQFF. The CDR3 nucleotides read TGTGCCAGCAGCTGGACTAGCGTATCGAGGGGCAATGAGCAGTTCTTC.

This chain uses TRBV20-1 with TRBJ1-5; D remains ambiguous. Germline V gene data show CDR1 as DFQATT and CDR2 as SNEGSKA (reference sequence). The CDR3 has 13 residues. V was trimmed by 2 bases and J by 1 base, leaving 6 bases between them. The CDR3 nucleotides are TGCAGTGCTAGACGAGACAGCAATCAGCCCCAGCATTTT. Translating gives CSARRDSNQPQHF.

Many counts were recorded for this clonotype. The chain joins TRBV27 to TRBJ2-6, with D perhaps TRBD1 (5 bases). Germline-derived CDR1 and CDR2 are MNHEY and SMNVEV (reference sequence). CDR3 size: 17 residues. V was shortened by 2 bases and J by 1 base, with 12 bases between the two germline ends. CDR3: CASSLTLGASGANVLTF. The CDR3 DNA reads as TGTGCCAGCAGTTTAACCCTTGGGGCATCTGGGGCCAACGTCCTGACTTTC.

This clonotype is medium-sized (0.01 to 0.1%) within its sample. The chain couples TRBV6-5 to TRBJ2-7, with D possibly matching TRBD1 (5 bases). The CDR3 loop spans 13 amino acids. From germline, CDR1 is MNHEY and CDR2 SVGAGI. V lost 0 bases and J lost 6, with 9 bases in between. CDR3 sequence (DNA): TGTGCCAGCAGTTACTCGAAGGGGTCCGAGCAGTACTTC. Amino acids: CASSYSKGSEQYF.

This clonotype is medium-sized (0.01 to 0.1%). The chain is built from TRBV28 and TRBJ2-5, with D unclear. Trimming stripped 4 bases from V and 6 bases from J, with 9 bases between. There are 12 residues in the CDR3. From germline, CDR1 is MDHEN and CDR2 SYDVKM. CDR3 region: CASSSPRQTQYF. CDR3 nucleotide sequence: TGTGCCAGCAGTTCTCCCCGACAGACCCAGTACTTC.

The chain joins TRBV28 to TRBJ1-1, with 7 positions matching TRBD1. Unmatched junction bases numbered 7, after V lost 8 bases and J lost 7 bases. Per germline, CDR1 MDHEN and CDR2 SYDVKM. The CDR3 consists of 12 residues. CDR3 bases: TGTGCCAGCGGAGACAGGGACCTTGAAGCTTTCTTT. Translated, it gives CASGDRDLEAFF.

V usage is TRBV11-2 and J usage is TRBJ2-3; D is perhaps TRBD1 (5 bases). CDR1 SGHAT and CDR2 FQNNGV come from the germline V gene. The CDR3 runs to 15 residues. V lost 1 base and J lost 2, with 10 bases in between. CDR3 sequence: CASSLGAGSTDTQYF. CDR3 coding DNA: TGTGCCAGCAGCTTAGGGGCAGGGTCCACAGATACGCAGTATTTT.

This clonotype was counted ten times or more. This chain connects TRBV20-1 to TRBJ2-7, with D uncertain. V was pared by 3 bases and J by 3 bases, with 15 bases between. Per germline, CDR1 DFQATT and CDR2 SNEGSKA (reference sequence). The CDR3 runs to 14 residues. The CDR3 sequence is CSASSFTESYEQYF. As DNA, the CDR3 is TGCAGTGCTAGCAGTTTTACAGAGAGCTACGAGCAGTACTTC.

By frequency in the sample, this clonotype is medium-sized. This chain links TRBV7-6 with TRBJ2-7; 10 nucleotides align to TRBD2. The CDR3 length is 15 residues. V was pared by 6 bases and J by 5 bases, with 10 bases of the junction left unmatched. Germline CDR1 and CDR2: SGHVS and FNYEAQ. CDR3 DNA sequence: TGTGCCAGCAGTCGGACTAGCGGAGTAGTCCACGAGCAGTACTTC. Its protein product is CASSRTSGVVHEQYF.

Many counts were recorded for this clonotype. V is TRBV2 and J is TRBJ2-4; perhaps TRBD2 as D (6 bases). This CDR3 is 14 amino acids long. Germline V lookup: CDR1 SNHLY, CDR2 FYNNEI. Trimming left V 7 bases short and J 6 bases short, with 16 bases between. As DNA, the CDR3 is TGTGCCAGCATGGTTGAGGAGGGGATAAACATTCAGTACTTC. Translating gives CASMVEEGINIQYF.

This clonotype was detected many times. The V gene is TRBV28, the J gene TRBJ2-7; D uncertain. Germline V gene lookup returns CDR1 MDHEN and CDR2 SYDVKM. Trimming stripped 1 base from V and 5 bases from J, with 6 bases between. The CDR3 totals 12 residues. CDR3 nucleotide sequence: TGTGCCAGCAGTTTATTCCGTAACGAGCAGTACTTC. This encodes CASSLFRNEQYF.

The chain carries TRBV12-3 or TRBV12-4 and TRBJ2-3; D gene ambiguous. Trimming removed 6 bases at V and 4 bases at J, with 8 bases between. The CDR3 is 12 residues long. CDR3 DNA: TGTGCCAGCAGCCTACAATCAGATACGCAGTATTTT. As protein: CASSLQSDTQYF.

The chain is built from TRBV20-1 and TRBJ2-1, with 7 bases lining up with TRBD2. This CDR3 is 19 amino acids long. V was clipped by 0 bases and J by 1 base; unmatched bases: 15. Germline CDR1 reads DFQATT; CDR2 reads SNEGSKA (reference sequence). DNA for the CDR3: TGCAGTGCTAGAGATCTCGGATCTAGCCGGGAGGTTTCCTACAATGAGCAGTTCTTC. This translates into CSARDLGSSREVSYNEQFF.

This clonotype was counted ten times or more. The chain recombines TRBV3-2 with TRBJ2-1. TRBV3-2 is a pseudogene locus. This CDR3 spans 16 amino acids. CDR3 sequence: CASSDIYRHSYNEQFF. CDR3 DNA: TGTGCCAGCAGCGATATCTATCGACACTCCTACAATGAGCAGTTCTTC.

Many counts were recorded for this clonotype. The CDR3 DNA reads as TGTGCCAGTAGGTGGGCTAGCGGGAGCTACGAGCAGTACTTC. Amino acid sequence: CASRWASGSYEQYF. The gene calls are TRBV19 and TRBJ2-7; TRBD2 matches 10 bases. The CDR3 has 14 residues. Germline V gene lookup returns CDR1 LNHDA and CDR2 SQIVND (reference sequence). Trimming took 6 bases from V and 3 from J; bases not matched to a gene: 5.

This clonotype was seen only a few times. V usage is TRBV5-5 and J usage is TRBJ2-4; D perhaps matches TRBD1 (6 bases). V lost 4 bases and J 2 bases, leaving 10 bases between the germline ends. Germline CDR1 is SGHKS and CDR2 is YYEKEE (reference sequence). The CDR3 is 14 amino acids. The CDR3 reads CASSRTGPKNIQYF. CDR3 coding DNA: TGTGCCAGCAGCCGAACAGGGCCCAAAAACATTCAGTACTTC.

This clonotype was observed once. The genes are TRBV3-1 and TRBJ1-2, with D perhaps matching TRBD1 (5 bases). The CDR3 runs 11 residues. Germline assignment: CDR1 LGHDT and CDR2 YNNKEL (reference sequence). Between the trimmed V and J ends, which lost 8 bases and 7 bases, there was a span of 11 bases. CDR3 residues: CASSPGAGYTF. CDR3 DNA: TGTGCCAGCTCCCCTGGGGCTGGCTACACCTTC. The full variable domain, rest sourced from reference TRBV3-1 and TRBJ1-2, is DTAVSQTPKYLVTQMGNDKSIKCEQNLGHDTMYWYKQDSKKFLKIMFSYNNKELIINETVPNRFSPKSPDKAHLNLHINSLELGDSAVYFCASSPGAGYTFGSGTRLTVV.

In DNA form, the CDR3 reads TGTGCCAGCAGCTTTGCCCCCATGGCCACAGATACGCAGTATTTT. Translating it yields CASSFAPMATDTQYF. The chain combines TRBV7-8 with TRBJ2-3; D unclear. Germline V gives CDR1 SGHVS, CDR2 FQNEAQ. The CDR3 runs 15 residues. The V end lost 3 bases, the J end lost 2 bases, and 12 bases lay between the germline ends.

CDR3 DNA: TGCGCCAGCAGCCAAGAGGTCGGGGGATCGAATTCACCCCTCCACTTT. It is translated as CASSQEVGGSNSPLHF. J is TRBJ1-6 and V is TRBV4-1; possible D gene TRBD1, 5 bases. Germline V gene sequence: CDR1 MGHRA, CDR2 YSYEKL. Trimming took 0 bases from V and 7 from J, leaving 13 bases between them. The CDR3 has 16 residues.

The table lists this clonotype with many counts. The genes are TRBV20-1 and TRBJ1-2, with D unclear. The length of the CDR3 is 10 residues. Between the trimmed V and J ends, which lost 6 bases and 7 bases, there was a span of 9 bases. CDR1 is DFQATT and CDR2 is SNEGSKA in the germline V gene (reference sequence). This chain's CDR3 is CSAPLGGYTF. CDR3 in DNA: TGCAGTGCCCCCCTTGGTGGCTACACCTTC.

This clonotype came up a few times. This chain connects TRBV5-1 to TRBJ1-3; no definite D call. The germline V gene encodes CDR1 SGHRS and CDR2 YFSETQ. The CDR3 has 10 residues. The V end lost 6 bases, the J end lost 2 bases, and 0 bases lay between the germline ends. This chain's CDR3 is CASTGNTIYF. In DNA, the CDR3 is TGCGCCAGCACTGGAAACACCATATATTTT.

This clonotype was seen more than once but under ten times. The V and J genes are TRBV12-3 or TRBV12-4 and TRBJ1-6; weak D call: TRBD1 (5 bases). Trimming pared 3 bases from V and 0 bases from J, leaving 9 bases between. CDR3 size: 16 residues. CDR3 DNA sequence: TGTGCCAGCAGTTTGAGGGGAAGCTCCTATAATTCACCCCTCCACTTT. Translating gives CASSLRGSSYNSPLHF.

This clonotype was detected many times. The chain joins TRBV7-9 to TRBJ2-1; D is unclear. Between the trimmed V and J ends, which lost 0 bases and 0 bases, there was a span of 12 bases. The CDR3 covers 17 residues. Germline values: CDR1 SEHNR, CDR2 FQNEAQ (reference sequence). The CDR3, as DNA: TGTGCCAGCAGCTTAGCTGGAACACCGAGCTCCTACAATGAGCAGTTCTTC. Its translation: CASSLAGTPSSYNEQFF.

Concerning this clonotype itself: This is likely a read error, given that the CDR3 carries no conserved phenylalanine or tryptophan at its end. It is unclear where the CDR3 begins or ends on the DNA, so no DNA is shown, and the CDR3 is as TCRdb lists it. J is TRBJ2-5 and V is TRBV18; TRBD2, the D gene given by the table, was not confirmed from the DNA. In germline, CDR1 is KGHSH, CDR2 LQKENI. The CDR3 is made up of 13 amino acids, end residues included. The CDR3 protein is CASSPTSAHPGSS.

Ten or more counts support this clonotype. The chain employs TRBV7-8 and TRBJ2-2; 15 nucleotides match TRBD2. The germline V gene has CDR1 SGHVS and CDR2 FQNEAQ. The CDR3 consists of 19 residues. V was pared by 5 bases and J by 5 bases, with 12 bases of the junction left unmatched. The CDR3 protein is CASSTHPGLAGGGTGELFF. As DNA, the CDR3 is TGTGCCAGCAGCACCCACCCGGGACTAGCGGGAGGTGGGACCGGGGAGCTGTTTTTT.

This clonotype is medium-sized (0.01 to 0.1%) in the sample. The chain employs TRBV7-9 and TRBJ2-7; no clear D gene. Germline V gene data show CDR1 as SEHNR and CDR2 as FQNEAQ (reference sequence). The CDR3 runs to 15 residues. Trimming took off 5 bases at V and 8 bases at J, with 22 bases between the two ends. The CDR3 loop is CASSPPSVGFPKQYF. The CDR3 nucleotides read TGTGCCAGCAGCCCGCCAAGTGTTGGTTTTCCCAAGCAGTACTTC. Filled out from reference TRBV7-9 and TRBJ2-7, the complete variable domain reads DTGVSQNPRHKITKRGQNVTFRCDPISEHNRLYWYRQTLGQGPEFLTYFQNEAQLEKSRLLSDRFSAERPKGSFSTLEIQRTEQGDSAMYLCASSPPSVGFPKQYFGPGTRLTVT.

This clonotype has a count of ten or more. The rearrangement uses TRBV18 and TRBJ1-2; 7 nucleotides line up with TRBD1. J was trimmed by 9 bases and V by 0 bases; bases with no gene match: 16. This CDR3 has 17 amino acids. Germline lookup yields CDR1 KGHSH and CDR2 LQKENI. The CDR3 here is CASSPPGQTSSLWSYTF. CDR3 DNA sequence: TGTGCCAGCTCACCACCGGGACAGACTAGCTCACTATGGAGCTACACCTTC.